One and the same sample provided the 5 T cell receptor beta chains below, sequenced in a study of blood T cell repertoires in COVID-19. The assay was immunoSEQ multiplex PCR, and TCRdb's table has in-frame clones only and misses some. The sample holds 75,000 to 90,000 clones, more than 75% seen once. Material: peripheral blood. The receptors derive from a man aged 50 to 59 with active or convalescent COVID-19.

This clone appeared once. The rearrangement joins TRBV6-6 to TRBJ1-5; no definite D call. The length of the CDR3 is 11 residues. V lost 6 bases and J 7 bases, leaving 7 bases between the germline ends. CDR1 MNHNY and CDR2 SVGAGI come from the germline V gene (reference sequence). CDR3 region: CASSGGQPQHF. Written as DNA, the CDR3 is TGTGCCAGCAGCGGAGGGCAGCCCCAGCATTTT.

The J gene is TRBJ2-7, the V gene TRBV12-3 or TRBV12-4, with D possibly matching TRBD2 (5 bases). Trimming cost V 5 bases and J 7 bases, with 15 bases left between them. This CDR3 comprises 13 residues. The CDR3 spells CASSPMGSGEQYF. The CDR3 DNA reads as TGTGCCAGCAGTCCCATGGGGAGTGGTGAGCAGTACTTC.

Only a few counts were recorded for this clone. The CDR3 coding sequence is TGCGCCAGCAGAGTCCGCGGGGGGCCCCAAGAGACCCAGTACTTC. It yields the protein CASRVRGGPQETQYF. This sequence joins TRBV5-1 and TRBJ2-5; TRBD2 matches at 8 bases. The germline V gene encodes CDR1 SGHRS and CDR2 YFSETQ. The trim removed 5 bases at V and 1 base at J, leaving 7 bases unmatched. CDR3 size: 15 residues.

This clone was observed a single time. The chain carries TRBV12-3 or TRBV12-4 and TRBJ2-1, with TRBD2 matching 7 bases. The CDR3 sequence is 13 residues long. V lost 7 bases and J lost 7; bases outside the gene matches: 7. CDR3 sequence reads: CASIPGEGNEQFF. The CDR3 region has the DNA TGTGCCAGCATCCCGGGGGAGGGGAATGAGCAGTTCTTC.

This clone was found once. The V and J genes are TRBV5-4 and TRBJ2-3, with 11 bases that match TRBD2. CDR3 length: 15 residues. V trimming: 5 bases; J trimming: 2 bases; junction bases outside the gene matches: 4. CDR1 is SGHNT, CDR2 YYREEE, per germline (reference sequence). The CDR3 loop is CASRVSGGATDTQYF. In nucleotides, the CDR3 is TGTGCCAGCAGAGTTAGCGGGGGGGCCACAGATACGCAGTATTTT.